This T cell receptor (beta chain) was identified during a study of shared clonotypes between healthy human individuals. Study observations and caveats: In general, naive subsets displayed greater estimated richness than memory subsets did.

Produced via immunoSEQ multiplex PCR; TCRdb's table is partial and in-frame only. The data hold about 1 million clones, with approximately 76% observed a single time. V lost 4 bases, J lost 4 bases, and 11 bases lay in between. The CDR3 has 14 amino acids. The germline gives CDR1 PRHDT, CDR2 FYEKMQ (reference sequence). This clone was seen once. Its antigen is unidentified. The chain recombines TRBV13 with TRBJ2-1; TRBD1 is a possible D gene (6 bases). The source is a young man in good health. Sequencing used memory CD4+ T cells sorted from blood. Subset defined: CD45RA-negative fraction. The CDR3 reads CASSSRTAYNEQFF. Written as DNA, the CDR3 is TGTGCCAGCAGCTCAAGGACAGCTTACAATGAGCAGTTCTTC.